The present T cell receptor beta chain was sequenced within a study of blood T cell repertoires in COVID-19. On the study more broadly: Acute and convalescent COVID-19 specimens originated in the United States, Italy and Spain.

Original methodology: Using reference gene primer amplification, nucleated cell counts were estimated. Some clones are missing from TCRdb's copy, which holds only in-frame ones; the method was immunoSEQ multiplex PCR. V, J and clone size are taken as reported in that table, and D and trimming were inferred from the DNA itself. The sample consists of some 38,000 clones, approximately 80% of them appearing once. The V gene lost 4 bases and the J gene lost 4 bases, with 18 bases spanning the gap. Per germline, CDR1 SGHRS and CDR2 YFSETQ. This CDR3 contains 15 residues. The V call is TRBV5-1, the J call TRBJ2-7, with D maybe TRBD1 (7 bases). This clonotype was obtained from a man aged 55 to 70 in a cohort sampled during active COVID-19. The source material was peripheral blood. For the CDR3, the DNA is TGCGCCAGCAGCCCGGCGACAGGGAGGACTTACGAGCAGTACTTC. Translating it yields CASSPATGRTYEQYF.